The clone carrying this T cell receptor (beta chain) has a handful of counts. As yet, its antigen is unknown. This entry belongs to a study of cytomegalovirus exposure and HLA in healthy donors. Study context: The Caucasian-associated ancestry cluster held 80% to 90% of 398 genotyped donors. General study points: Later on, an analysis tied approximately 17,000 TCR beta sequences to HLA alleles at 0.05 false discovery rate.

A multiplex PCR was run with 60 Vbeta primers and 13 Jbeta primers. This table comes from immunoSEQ multiplex PCR, and its TCRdb copy is limited to in-frame clones, with some not included. This sample carries 210,000 or so clones, around 87% of them seen once, and the ten largest clones take 1.3%. With V trimmed by 2 bases and J by 5 bases, 9 bases remained unmatched. The CDR3 spans 17 residues. Germline V gene data show CDR1 as KGHSH and CDR2 as LQKENI. This chain connects TRBV18 to TRBJ1-1, with 12 bases matching TRBD1. The receptor's source is a man under 40 in good health and CMV-seronegative. The source material was PBMCs. The CDR3 protein is CASSPSGTGGWGTEAFF. CDR3 DNA sequence: TGTGCCAGCTCACCATCGGGGACAGGGGGCTGGGGAACTGAAGCTTTCTTT.